Below are 30 T cell receptor beta chains sequenced from a single sample in a study of blood T cells in healthy people across ages. With a J-beta primer mix and a sample-barcoded 5' primer, a second PCR ran 7 to 11 cycles. MiXCR, applied by TCRdb to the 5' RACE reads, yields one record per CDR3 protein. The repertoire holds about 720,000 distinct CDR3 sequences, with about 25% as singletons. This sample was shared with a second study, whose subject was T cells of mothers and their children.

The sequencing input was blood. These receptors originate from a boy between 10 and 17 years old in good health.

This chain links TRBV7-6 with TRBJ2-1, with 7 bases matching TRBD2. The germline V gene has CDR1 SGHVS and CDR2 FNYEAQ. With 4 bases clipped from V and 7 bases from J, the junction kept 10 bases outside the gene matches. The CDR3 runs 15 residues. CDR3 region: CASSSPGGGHNEQFF. The CDR3 DNA sequence: TGTGCCAGCAGCTCCCCTGGGGGGGGTCATAATGAGCAGTTCTTC. Full variable domain (rest looked up from reference TRBV7-6 and TRBJ2-1): GAGVSQSPRYKVTKRGQDVALRCDPISGHVSLYWYRQALGQGPEFLTYFNYEAQQDKSGLPNDRFSAERPEGSISTLTIQRTEQRDSAMYRCASSSPGGGHNEQFFGPGTRLTVL.

The chain uses TRBV20-1 and TRBJ2-1; D remains ambiguous. Deletions cut 3 bases from V and 5 bases from J, with 5 bases between. Germline V lookup: CDR1 DFQATT, CDR2 SNEGSKA (reference sequence). CDR3 length equals 11 residues. CDR3 protein: CSARRNNEQFF. CDR3 nucleotide sequence: TGCAGTGCTAGGAGGAACAATGAGCAGTTCTTC.

This chain connects TRBV7-2 to TRBJ1-1, with a possible D match to TRBD1 (6 bases). V lost 5 bases to trimming and J lost 5 bases, with 12 bases between them. Per germline, CDR1 SGHTA and CDR2 FQGNSA. The CDR3 is made up of 13 amino acids. In DNA form, the CDR3 reads TGTGCCAGCAGCGTATACAGGGTTACTGAAGCTTTCTTT. It specifies CASSVYRVTEAFF.

This clonotype has only a few counts. The chain recombines TRBV5-1 with TRBJ2-5; 10 bases fit TRBD1. CDR1 and CDR2 from the germline V gene are SGHRS and YFSETQ. The CDR3 runs 15 residues. Unmatched junction bases numbered 2, after V lost 0 bases and J lost 3 bases. The CDR3 bases are TGCGCCAGCAGCTTGGCAGGGACAGGGGAAGAGACCCAGTACTTC. Its translation is CASSLAGTGEETQYF.

The genes are TRBV12-3 or TRBV12-4 and TRBJ2-5; TRBD1 or TRBD2 may be the D gene (5 bases each). V was pared by 6 bases and J by 7 bases, with 15 bases between. CDR3 size: 13 residues. The CDR3 region has the DNA TGTGCCAGCAGCTCTCTTTTTGGGGGGACCCAGTACTTC. This gives the protein CASSSLFGGTQYF.

The chain recombines TRBV5-1 with TRBJ2-5, with D perhaps being TRBD1 or TRBD2 (5 bases each). The CDR3 is 14 amino acids. Per germline, CDR1 SGHRS and CDR2 YFSETQ. V lost 2 bases and J lost 2, with 10 bases in between. The CDR3 sequence is CASSLGVAQETQYF. The CDR3 nucleotides read TGCGCCAGCAGCTTAGGGGTAGCGCAAGAGACCCAGTACTTC. The full variable domain, its missing parts supplied by reference TRBV5-1 and TRBJ2-5, is KAGVTQTPRYLIKTRGQQVTLSCSPISGHRSVSWYQQTPGQGLQFLFEYFSETQRNKGNFPGRFSGRQFSNSRSEMNVSTLELGDSALYLCASSLGVAQETQYFGPGTRLLVL.

The chain uses TRBV7-2 and TRBJ1-2; TRBD1 is a possible D gene (6 bases). The germline V gene encodes CDR1 SGHTA and CDR2 FQGNSA. This CDR3 comprises 19 residues. V lost 5 bases to trimming and J lost 3 bases, with 28 bases between them. DNA for the CDR3: TGTGCCAGCAGCCGCCTTTTGGGGGGCGAAGTTAGTAGTTACTATGGCTACACCTTC. This sequence encodes CASSRLLGGEVSSYYGYTF.

This clonotype was recorded at least ten times. The genes are TRBV29-1 and TRBJ2-4; unclear D gene. V lost 3 bases and J 0 bases, leaving 3 bases between the germline ends. The CDR3 runs 12 residues. In germline, CDR1 is SQVTM, CDR2 ANQGSEA. DNA for the CDR3: TGCAGCGTTGACCTAGCCAAAAACATTCAGTACTTC. Its translation: CSVDLAKNIQYF.

In this sample, this clonotype turned up a few times. V and J are TRBV25-1 and TRBJ2-5, with 12 bases aligning to TRBD2. Per the germline V gene, CDR1 is MGHDK and CDR2 is SYGVNS. This CDR3 has 17 residues. The trim removed 6 bases at V and 5 bases at J, leaving 13 bases unmatched. CDR3 protein: CASSRTSGTAGPETQYF. CDR3 DNA sequence: TGTGCCAGCAGCCGGACTAGCGGGACGGCAGGGCCTGAGACCCAGTACTTC.

The chain carries TRBV12-3 or TRBV12-4 and TRBJ2-4; 7 nucleotides agree with TRBD2. The length of the CDR3 is 14 residues. Unmatched junction bases numbered 2, after V lost 6 bases and J lost 0 bases. The CDR3 loop reads CASSERGAKNIQYF. Written as DNA, the CDR3 is TGTGCCAGCAGCGAGCGGGGAGCCAAAAACATTCAGTACTTC.

The rearrangement joins TRBV5-1 to TRBJ1-4, with 7 bases lining up with TRBD1. With V trimmed by 2 bases and J by 4 bases, 5 bases remained unmatched. The CDR3 totals 15 residues. Germline loops: CDR1 SGHRS, CDR2 YFSETQ. DNA of the CDR3: TGCGCCAGCAGCTTCGAACAGGGGATTAATGAAAAACTGTTTTTT. This encodes CASSFEQGINEKLFF.

This clonotype was recorded a few times. V and J are TRBV7-2 and TRBJ2-3, with D tentatively TRBD2 (6 bases). CDR3 length equals 16 residues. Per germline, CDR1 SGHTA and CDR2 FQGNSA. The V and J ends lost 1 base and 0 bases respectively, with 11 bases between them. The DNA for the CDR3 is TGTGCCAGCAGCTTAGTGGGGGGACCTAGCACAGATACGCAGTATTTT. It encodes CASSLVGGPSTDTQYF.

This sequence joins TRBV7-2 and TRBJ2-6; no clear D. The CDR3 contains 16 residues. Germline V gene lookup returns CDR1 SGHTA and CDR2 FQGNSA. The V gene lost 2 bases and the J gene lost 0 bases, with 8 bases spanning the gap. CDR3 protein: CASSLWVSSGANVLTF. CDR3 DNA: TGTGCCAGCAGCTTATGGGTCAGCTCTGGGGCCAACGTCCTGACTTTC.

V usage is TRBV4-2 and J usage is TRBJ2-5; TRBD2 matches at 12 bases. The ends lost 0 bases at V and 4 bases at J; junction bases unmatched: 9. Germline CDR1 LGHNA, CDR2 YNFKEQ. The CDR3 covers 18 residues. The CDR3 spells CASSQDLGPSGRAETQYF. CDR3 nucleotides: TGTGCCAGCAGCCAAGATCTAGGTCCTAGCGGGAGGGCAGAGACCCAGTACTTC.

The rearrangement links TRBV4-3 to TRBJ2-1; D may be TRBD1 (6 bases). The end of the DNA aligns better with TRBJ2-5, so the J call may be wrong. The germline gives CDR1 LGHNA, CDR2 YSLEER. The CDR3 is 13 amino acids. CDR3: CASSPGEGGLQYF. In DNA, the CDR3 is TGCGCCAGCAGCCCAGGGGAAGGGGGTCTCCAGTACTTC.

This clonotype turned up a few times. This sequence joins TRBV6-1 and TRBJ1-6; D possibly corresponds to TRBD1 (6 bases). Germline values: CDR1 MNHNS, CDR2 SASEGT. V lost 1 base and J 3 bases, leaving 10 bases between the germline ends. The CDR3 has 16 amino acids. CDR3 coding DNA: TGTGCCAGCAGTGAAGTTCAGGGGTACTATAATTCACCCCTCCACTTT. This translates into CASSEVQGYYNSPLHF.

This clonotype was observed a few times. The chain is built from TRBV2 and TRBJ2-1; D is undetermined. Germline V gene data show CDR1 as SNHLY and CDR2 as FYNNEI. The CDR3 is 13 residues long. Deletions cut 8 bases from V and 1 base from J, with 9 bases between. Written as DNA, the CDR3 is TGTGCCAGCGAGGATATTTCCTACAATGAGCAGTTCTTC. It translates to CASEDISYNEQFF.

This chain links TRBV20-1 with TRBJ1-1; D might be TRBD1 (5 bases). V lost 0 bases to trimming and J lost 2 bases, with 37 bases between them. The CDR3 length is 23 residues. Germline CDR1 reads DFQATT; CDR2 reads SNEGSKA (reference sequence). CDR3 protein: CSARDLRVIGAGSWGSSNTEAFF. The CDR3, as DNA: TGCAGTGCTAGAGATCTTCGGGTTATTGGGGCAGGGTCCTGGGGTTCCTCAAACACTGAAGCTTTCTTT.

The gene calls are TRBV5-1 and TRBJ2-2; either TRBD1 or TRBD2 may supply D (6 bases each). Per germline, CDR1 SGHRS and CDR2 YFSETQ. CDR3 length: 14 residues. V lost 0 bases and J lost 6, with 9 bases in between. CDR3: CASSLDREAGELFF. In DNA, the CDR3 is TGCGCCAGCAGCTTGGACAGGGAGGCCGGGGAGCTGTTTTTT.

This clonotype was counted between two and nine times. The V and J genes are TRBV29-1 and TRBJ1-1, with TRBD1 matching 11 bases. CDR3 length: 14 residues. CDR1 is SQVTM, CDR2 ANQGSEA, per germline. Trimming cost V 4 bases and J 5 bases; bases outside gene matches: 6. The CDR3 loop reads CSVGDRGRETEAFF. CDR3 bases: TGCAGCGTTGGGGACAGGGGGAGGGAGACTGAAGCTTTCTTT.

This clonotype was seen a handful of times. This chain connects TRBV6-5 to TRBJ2-5; a weak D match, TRBD1 (5 bases). The DNA matches TRBJ2-7 better at its end, which makes the J call doubtful. There are 12 residues in the CDR3. Germline V lookup: CDR1 MNHEY, CDR2 SVGAGI. CDR3 DNA: TGTGCCAGCAGTTACAGGGGTGGCGAGCAGTACTTC. As protein: CASSYRGGEQYF.

The genes are TRBV5-1 and TRBJ1-4; D ambiguous. The germline gives CDR1 SGHRS, CDR2 YFSETQ. There are 17 residues in the CDR3. Trimming left V 0 bases short and J 0 bases short, with 12 bases between. The CDR3 DNA reads as TGCGCCAGCAGCTTGGTGGGTGCCTCCGCAACTAATGAAAAACTGTTTTTT. This translates into CASSLVGASATNEKLFF.

The chain has TRBV28 and TRBJ2-1, with 7 bases matching TRBD1. This CDR3 region has 17 residues. Germline trimming cut 6 bases from V and 0 bases from J; bases unmatched to any gene: 11. CDR1 and CDR2 (germline): MDHEN, SYDVKM. The CDR3 loop is CASSPRPGQSSYNEQFF. For the CDR3, the DNA is TGTGCCAGCAGCCCCCGACCGGGACAGAGCTCCTACAATGAGCAGTTCTTC.

This clonotype was detected only a few times. This sequence joins TRBV6-2 or TRBV6-3 and TRBJ2-7; D possibly uses TRBD1 or TRBD2 (6 bases each). The CDR3 has 16 amino acids. Trimming shortened V by 5 bases and J by 4 bases, and 21 bases separated the two germline ends. Germline values: CDR1 MNHEY, CDR2 SVGEGT. CDR3 region: CASSIRAGTHVYEQYF. The CDR3, as DNA: TGTGCCAGCAGTATACGCGCGGGGACACACGTGTACGAGCAGTACTTC.

A few counts support this clonotype. CDR3 amino acids: CASSDAVEGGNTEAFF. The CDR3 DNA follows: TGTGCCAGCAGTGACGCTGTGGAGGGAGGGAACACTGAAGCTTTCTTT. J is TRBJ1-1 and V is TRBV2; D is uncertain. This CDR3 contains 16 residues. With 3 bases removed from V and 1 base from J, the gap between germline ends came to 15 bases. Germline CDR1 SNHLY, CDR2 FYNNEI.

The genes are TRBV12-3 or TRBV12-4 and TRBJ2-7, with D hard to call. CDR3 size: 12 residues. V was trimmed by 4 bases and J by 5 bases, leaving 9 bases between them. The CDR3 here is CASSSPPNEQYF. As DNA, the CDR3 is TGTGCCAGCAGTTCCCCCCCAAACGAGCAGTACTTC.

Points on this clonotype: This could be a read error, since a much larger clone is one nucleotide away. This sequence joins TRBV28 and TRBJ2-7; D not resolved. The CDR3 has 12 residues. Germline V gene data show CDR1 as MDHEN and CDR2 as SYDVKM. This CDR3 reads CANSPPTDEQYF. In DNA, the CDR3 is TGTGCCAACAGTCCCCCCACTGACGAGCAGTACTTC.

In this sample, this clonotype turned up a few times. The junction departs from the called germline gene at one end, perhaps through a read error. The genes are TRBV4-3 and TRBJ1-5, with 10 bases aligning to TRBD1. Germline V lookup: CDR1 LGHNA, CDR2 YSLEER. CDR3 size: 16 residues. The CDR3 DNA sequence: TGCGCCAGCAGTCAAGATATAGACAGGGGGCCTCAGCCCCAGCATTTT. Translated: CASSQDIDRGPQPQHF.

In its sample, this clonotype was seen a few times. The chain recombines TRBV2 with TRBJ2-1, with D unresolved. Germline V gene lookup returns CDR1 SNHLY and CDR2 FYNNEI. Trimming stripped 5 bases from V and 8 bases from J, with 10 bases between. This CDR3 is 12 amino acids long. CDR3 DNA: TGTGCCAGCAGTAACGGTTCCGATGAGCAGTTCTTC. Translated, it gives CASSNGSDEQFF.

V usage is TRBV6-5 and J usage is TRBJ2-2; D call uncertain. Deletions cut 8 bases from V and 0 bases from J, with 10 bases between. The germline V gene has CDR1 MNHEY and CDR2 SVGAGI. The CDR3 loop spans 14 amino acids. The chain's CDR3 is CASRLWANTGELFF. CDR3 sequence (DNA): TGTGCCAGCCGGCTTTGGGCGAACACCGGGGAGCTGTTTTTT.